Listed below are T cell receptor beta chains from one sample, sequenced in a study of cytomegalovirus exposure and HLA in healthy donors. Produced via immunoSEQ multiplex PCR; TCRdb's table is partial and in-frame only. The repertoire includes 150,000 to 200,000 clones, roughly 82% of them detected once, and roughly 1.5% sits in the top ten. Material: PBMCs. Receptors were obtained from a woman aged 18-29 years in good health and CMV-seronegative. Both conserved end residues are part of each CDR3. The D gene is left open where the match is weak. The listing skips clone size in some rows; elsewhere it reads once, few, many or a size class.

clone_size	v_call	d_call	j_call	cdr3_nt	cdr3_aa
NA	TRBV4-1	TRBD2	TRBJ2-5	TGCGCCAGCAGCCAAGGGTCTAGCGGGCGAGAGACCCAGTACTTC	CASSQGSSGRETQYF
NA	TRBV19	TRBD2	TRBJ2-7	TGTGCCAGTAGTGGACTAGCGTCCTACGAGCAGTACTTC	CASSGLASYEQYF
NA	TRBV5-1	NA	TRBJ2-4	TGCGCCAGCAGCGGCGGAGTAGCCGGAGCCAAAAACATTCAGTACTTC	CASSGGVAGAKNIQYF
NA	TRBV19	TRBD1	TRBJ2-7	TGTGCCAGTAGTTCGACAGGGTTTCTTTTGGAGCAGTACTTC	CASSSTGFLLEQYF
NA	TRBV5-1	TRBD1	TRBJ2-1	TGCGCCAGCAGCTTGGGGACAGGGAGCTCCTACAATGAGCAGTTCTTC	CASSLGTGSSYNEQFF
NA	TRBV5-4	TRBD2	TRBJ2-1	TGTGCCAGCAGCCCTAGCACTAGCGGGATTGGCGAGCAGTTCTTC	CASSPSTSGIGEQFF
few	TRBV27	NA	TRBJ1-5	TGTGCCAGCAGTTCGACAGGTTGGCAGCCCCAGCATTTT	CASSSTGWQPQHF
NA	TRBV13	NA	TRBJ1-1	TGTGCCAGCAGCGTGGGGGGTTTGGCTTTCTTT	CASSVGGLAFF
NA	TRBV20-1	TRBD1	TRBJ2-1	TGCAGTGCTCGAGGACAGGGAGGCGGATTCTTC	CSARGQGGGFF
NA	TRBV5-1	TRBD1	TRBJ2-7	TGCGCCAGCAGCGTCCTCAATTTCGGGACAGGGGTTGCCGAGCAGTACTTC	CASSVLNFGTGVAEQYF
NA	TRBV30	TRBD2	TRBJ2-2	TGTGCCTTCGGGACTAGCTTGCCCGGGGAGCTGTTTTTT	CAFGTSLPGELFF
NA	TRBV4-2	TRBD2	TRBJ2-6	TGTGCCAGCAGCCAAGATCGTAGGGGACTAGCGGGAGGGTATTCTGGGGCCAACGTCCTGACTTTC	CASSQDRRGLAGGYSGANVLTF
NA	TRBV11-2	TRBD1	TRBJ1-6	TGTGCCAGCAGCCCCGGGACAGGTTCAAATTCACCCCTCCACTTT	CASSPGTGSNSPLHF
NA	TRBV2	TRBD1	TRBJ1-1	TGTGCCAGCAGTGAAGCGGCAGGGGGCGTCGGTGAAGCTTTCTTT	CASSEAAGGVGEAFF
few	TRBV7-2	TRBD1	TRBJ1-2	TGTGCCAGCAGCTTAGTAGGACAGGGGATTAGAGGGGGCTACACCTTC	CASSLVGQGIRGGYTF
NA	TRBV12-5	TRBD1	TRBJ1-5	TGTGCTAGTGGGGACTCTCCAGGGGGGAATCAGCCCCAGCATTTT	CASGDSPGGNQPQHF
NA	TRBV13	NA	TRBJ1-2	TGTGCCAGCAGCTCCGCCGGGACTCTTGGCTACACCTTC	CASSSAGTLGYTF
few	TRBV25-1	TRBD2	TRBJ2-7	TGTGCCACTTCGATAGGGACTACCTACGAGCAGTACTTC	CATSIGTTYEQYF
NA	TRBV7-9	TRBD1	TRBJ2-7	TGTGCCAGCAGCCCCCGACAGGGAACCACCTACGAGCAGTACTTC	CASSPRQGTTYEQYF
NA	TRBV6-1	TRBD1	TRBJ1-2	TGTGCCAGCAGCGGGGACAGGGAGGGGTATGGCTACACCTTC	CASSGDREGYGYTF